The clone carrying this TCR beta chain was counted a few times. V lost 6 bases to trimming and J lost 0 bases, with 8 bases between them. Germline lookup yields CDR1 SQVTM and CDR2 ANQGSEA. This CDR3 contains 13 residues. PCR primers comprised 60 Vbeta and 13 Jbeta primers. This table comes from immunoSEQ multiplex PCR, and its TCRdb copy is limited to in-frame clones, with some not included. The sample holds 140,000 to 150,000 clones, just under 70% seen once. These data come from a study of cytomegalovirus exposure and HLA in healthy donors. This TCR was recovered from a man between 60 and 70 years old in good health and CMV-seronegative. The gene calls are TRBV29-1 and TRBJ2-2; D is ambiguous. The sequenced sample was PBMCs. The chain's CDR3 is CSVQVSNTGELFF. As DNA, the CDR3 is TGCAGCGTGCAGGTATCGAACACCGGGGAGCTGTTTTTT.